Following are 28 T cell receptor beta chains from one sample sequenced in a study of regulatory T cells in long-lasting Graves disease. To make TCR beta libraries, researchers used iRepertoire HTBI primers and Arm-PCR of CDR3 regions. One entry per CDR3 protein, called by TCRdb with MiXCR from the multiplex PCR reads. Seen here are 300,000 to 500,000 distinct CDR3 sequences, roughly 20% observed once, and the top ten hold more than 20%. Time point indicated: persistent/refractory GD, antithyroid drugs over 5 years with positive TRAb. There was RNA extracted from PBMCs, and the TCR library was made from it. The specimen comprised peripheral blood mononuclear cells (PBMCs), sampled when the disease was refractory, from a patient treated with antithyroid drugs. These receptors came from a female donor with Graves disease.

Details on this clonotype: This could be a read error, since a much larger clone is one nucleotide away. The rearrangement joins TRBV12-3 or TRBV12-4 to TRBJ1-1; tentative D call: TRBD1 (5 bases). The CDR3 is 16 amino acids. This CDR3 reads CASSGNAREGRAEALF. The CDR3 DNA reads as TGTGCCAGCAGCGGCAACGCGCGCGAGGGGAGAGCTGAAGCTCTCTTT.

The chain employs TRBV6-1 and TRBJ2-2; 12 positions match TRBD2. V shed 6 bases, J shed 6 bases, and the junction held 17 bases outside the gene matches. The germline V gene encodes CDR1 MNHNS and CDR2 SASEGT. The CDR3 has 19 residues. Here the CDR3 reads CASSNTDSRLAGVSGELFF. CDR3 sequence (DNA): TGTGCCAGCAGCAACACAGACTCGCGACTAGCGGGAGTGTCCGGGGAGCTGTTTTTT.

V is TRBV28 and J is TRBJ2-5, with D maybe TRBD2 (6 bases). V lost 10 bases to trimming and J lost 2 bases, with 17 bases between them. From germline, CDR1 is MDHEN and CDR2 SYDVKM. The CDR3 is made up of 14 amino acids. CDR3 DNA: TGTGCCACCAGACTTTGGGGGGATCAAGAGACCCAGTACTTC. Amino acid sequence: CATRLWGDQETQYF. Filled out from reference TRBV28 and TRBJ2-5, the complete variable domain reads DVKVTQSSRYLVKRTGEKVFLECVQDMDHENMFWYRQDPGLGLRLIYFSYDVKMKEKGDIPEGYSVSREKKERFSLILESASTNQTSMYLCATRLWGDQETQYFGPGTRLLVL.

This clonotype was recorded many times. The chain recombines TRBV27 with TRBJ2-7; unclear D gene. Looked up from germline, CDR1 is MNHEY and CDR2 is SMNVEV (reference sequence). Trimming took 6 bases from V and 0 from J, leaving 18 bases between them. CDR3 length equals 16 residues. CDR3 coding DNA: TGTGCCAGCAGCTCTTTAGGTTCTACCTTCTCCTACGAGCAGTACTTC. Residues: CASSSLGSTFSYEQYF.

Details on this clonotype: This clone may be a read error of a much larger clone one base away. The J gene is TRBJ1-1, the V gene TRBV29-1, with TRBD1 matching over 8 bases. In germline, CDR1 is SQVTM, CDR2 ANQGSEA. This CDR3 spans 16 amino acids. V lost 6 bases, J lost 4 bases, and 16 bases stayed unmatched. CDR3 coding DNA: TGCAGCGTGACCATCCCAGGGGGCAGACGGGGCACTGAAGCTTTCTTT. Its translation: CSVTIPGGRRGTEAFF.

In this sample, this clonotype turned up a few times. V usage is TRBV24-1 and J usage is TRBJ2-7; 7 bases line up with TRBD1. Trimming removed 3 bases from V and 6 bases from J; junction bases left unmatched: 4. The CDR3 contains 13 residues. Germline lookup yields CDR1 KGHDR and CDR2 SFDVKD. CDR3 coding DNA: TGTGCCACCAGTGATCGACAGGGAAGCGAGCAGTACTTC. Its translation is CATSDRQGSEQYF.

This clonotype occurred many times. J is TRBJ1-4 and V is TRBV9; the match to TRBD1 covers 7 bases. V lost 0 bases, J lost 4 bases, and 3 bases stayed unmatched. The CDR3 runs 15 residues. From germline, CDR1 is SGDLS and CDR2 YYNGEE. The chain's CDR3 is CASSVGGQINEKLFF. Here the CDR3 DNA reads TGTGCCAGCAGCGTAGGGGGACAGATTAATGAAAAACTGTTTTTT.

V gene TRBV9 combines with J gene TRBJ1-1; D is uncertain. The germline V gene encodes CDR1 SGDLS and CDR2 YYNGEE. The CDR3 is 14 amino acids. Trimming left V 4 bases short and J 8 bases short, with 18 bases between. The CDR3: CASSRFGVGAEAFF. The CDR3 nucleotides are TGTGCCAGCAGCCGGTTTGGCGTGGGTGCCGAAGCTTTCTTT.

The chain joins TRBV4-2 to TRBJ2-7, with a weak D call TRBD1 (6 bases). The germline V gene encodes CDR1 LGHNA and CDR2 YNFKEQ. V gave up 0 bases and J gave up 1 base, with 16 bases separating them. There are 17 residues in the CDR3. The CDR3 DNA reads TGTGCCAGCAGCCAAGATCAGGGAAGGGGGTTATCCTACGAGCAGTACTTC. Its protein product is CASSQDQGRGLSYEQYF.

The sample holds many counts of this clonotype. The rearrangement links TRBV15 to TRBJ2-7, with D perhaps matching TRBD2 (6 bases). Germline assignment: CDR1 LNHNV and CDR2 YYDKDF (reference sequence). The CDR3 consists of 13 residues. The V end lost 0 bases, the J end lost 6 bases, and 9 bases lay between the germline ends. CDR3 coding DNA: TGTGCCACCAGCAGAGACGGACTATCCGAGCAGTACTTC. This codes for CATSRDGLSEQYF.

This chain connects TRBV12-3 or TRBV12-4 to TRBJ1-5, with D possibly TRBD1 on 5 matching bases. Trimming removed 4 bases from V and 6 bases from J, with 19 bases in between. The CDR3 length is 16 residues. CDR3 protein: CASSSGPGPTVQPQHF. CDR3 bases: TGTGCCAGCAGTTCGGGGCCGGGACCGACGGTTCAGCCCCAGCATTTT.

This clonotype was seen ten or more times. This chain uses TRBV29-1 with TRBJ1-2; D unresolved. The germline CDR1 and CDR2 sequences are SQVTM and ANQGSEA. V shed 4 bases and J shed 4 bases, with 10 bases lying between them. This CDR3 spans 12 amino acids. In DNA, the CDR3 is TGCAGCGTTGGACCAGACCTCTATGGCTACACCTTC. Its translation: CSVGPDLYGYTF.

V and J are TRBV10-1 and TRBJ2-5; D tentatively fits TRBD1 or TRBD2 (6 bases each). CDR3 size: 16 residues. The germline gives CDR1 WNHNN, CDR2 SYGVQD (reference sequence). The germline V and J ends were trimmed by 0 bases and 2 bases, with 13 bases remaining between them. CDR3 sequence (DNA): TGCGCCAGCAGTGAGTCGGGGGCAGCGGGTCAAGAGACCCAGTACTTC. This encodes CASSESGAAGQETQYF.

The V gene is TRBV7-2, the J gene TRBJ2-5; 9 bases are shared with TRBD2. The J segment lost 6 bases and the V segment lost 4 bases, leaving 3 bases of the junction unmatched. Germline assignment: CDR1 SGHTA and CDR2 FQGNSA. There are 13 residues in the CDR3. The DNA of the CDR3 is TGTGCCAGCAGCTCTAGCGGGATGAAGACCCAGTACTTC. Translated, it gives CASSSSGMKTQYF.

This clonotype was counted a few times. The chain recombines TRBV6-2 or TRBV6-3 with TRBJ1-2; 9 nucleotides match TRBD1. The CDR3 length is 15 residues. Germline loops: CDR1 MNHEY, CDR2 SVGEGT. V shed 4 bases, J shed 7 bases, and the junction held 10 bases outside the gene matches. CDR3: CASSSLRTGVRGYTF. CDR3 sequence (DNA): TGTGCCAGCAGTTCCCTGAGGACAGGGGTGCGTGGCTACACCTTC.

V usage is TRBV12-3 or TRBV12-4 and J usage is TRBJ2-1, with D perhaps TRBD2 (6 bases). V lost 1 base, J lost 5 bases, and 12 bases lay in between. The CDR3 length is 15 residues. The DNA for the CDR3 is TGTGCCAGCAGTTTAGAGGGGACTTCGAACAATGAGCAGTTCTTC. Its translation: CASSLEGTSNNEQFF.

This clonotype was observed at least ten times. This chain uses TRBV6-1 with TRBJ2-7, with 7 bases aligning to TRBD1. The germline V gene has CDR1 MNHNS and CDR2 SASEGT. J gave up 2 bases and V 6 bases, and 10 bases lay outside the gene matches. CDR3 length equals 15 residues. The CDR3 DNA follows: TGTGCCAGCAGCCCGACAGGGAAGAAAGCCTACGAGCAGTACTTC. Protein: CASSPTGKKAYEQYF.

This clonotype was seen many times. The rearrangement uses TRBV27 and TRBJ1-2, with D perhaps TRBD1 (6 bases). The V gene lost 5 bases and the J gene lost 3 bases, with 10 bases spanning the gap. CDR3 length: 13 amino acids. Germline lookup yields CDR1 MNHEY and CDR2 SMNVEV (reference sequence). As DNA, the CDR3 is TGTGCCAGCAGTGCCGGACAGTACTATGGCTACACCTTC. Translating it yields CASSAGQYYGYTF.

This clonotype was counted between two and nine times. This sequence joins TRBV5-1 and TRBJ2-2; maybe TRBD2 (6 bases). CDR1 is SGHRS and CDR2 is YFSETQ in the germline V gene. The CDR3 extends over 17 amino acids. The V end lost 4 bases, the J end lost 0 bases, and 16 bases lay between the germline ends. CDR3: CASSVFSLAPNTGELFF. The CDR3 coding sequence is TGCGCCAGCAGCGTCTTCTCACTAGCTCCGAACACCGGGGAGCTGTTTTTT.

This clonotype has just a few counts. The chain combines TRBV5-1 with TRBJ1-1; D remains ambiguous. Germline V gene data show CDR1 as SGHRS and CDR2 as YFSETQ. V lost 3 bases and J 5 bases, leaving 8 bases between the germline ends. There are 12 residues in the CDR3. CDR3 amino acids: CASSSDLTEAFF. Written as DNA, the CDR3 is TGCGCCAGCAGCTCCGATTTGACTGAAGCTTTCTTT.

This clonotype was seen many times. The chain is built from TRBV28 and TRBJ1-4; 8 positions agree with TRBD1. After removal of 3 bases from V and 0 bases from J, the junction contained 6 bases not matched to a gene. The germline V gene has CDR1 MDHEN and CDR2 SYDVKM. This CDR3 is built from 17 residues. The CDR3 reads CASSLTGEGATNEKLFF. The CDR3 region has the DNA TGTGCCAGCAGTTTGACAGGGGAGGGGGCAACTAATGAAAAACTGTTTTTT.

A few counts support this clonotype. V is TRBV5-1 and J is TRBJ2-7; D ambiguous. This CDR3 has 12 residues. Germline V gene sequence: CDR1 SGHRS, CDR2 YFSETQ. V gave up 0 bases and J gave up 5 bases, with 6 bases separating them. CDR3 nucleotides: TGCGCCAGCAGCTTGGGGTCCAACGAGCAGTACTTC. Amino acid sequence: CASSLGSNEQYF.

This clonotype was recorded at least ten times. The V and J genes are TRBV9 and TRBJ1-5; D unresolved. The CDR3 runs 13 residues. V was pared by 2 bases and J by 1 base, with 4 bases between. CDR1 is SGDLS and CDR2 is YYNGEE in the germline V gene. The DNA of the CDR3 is TGTGCCAGCAGCGTCGGCAGCAATCAGCCCCAGCATTTT. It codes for CASSVGSNQPQHF. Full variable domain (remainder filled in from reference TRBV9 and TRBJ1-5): DSGVTQTPKHLITATGQRVTLRCSPRSGDLSVYWYQQSLDQGLQFLIQYYNGEERAKGNILERFSAQQFPDLHSELNLSSLELGDSALYFCASSVGSNQPQHFGDGTRLSIL.

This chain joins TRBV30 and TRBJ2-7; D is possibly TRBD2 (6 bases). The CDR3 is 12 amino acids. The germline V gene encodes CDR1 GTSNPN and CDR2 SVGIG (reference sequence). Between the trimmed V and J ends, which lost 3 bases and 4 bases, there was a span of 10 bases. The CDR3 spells CAWSRGDYEQYF. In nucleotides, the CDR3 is TGTGCCTGGAGCCGCGGGGATTACGAGCAGTACTTC.

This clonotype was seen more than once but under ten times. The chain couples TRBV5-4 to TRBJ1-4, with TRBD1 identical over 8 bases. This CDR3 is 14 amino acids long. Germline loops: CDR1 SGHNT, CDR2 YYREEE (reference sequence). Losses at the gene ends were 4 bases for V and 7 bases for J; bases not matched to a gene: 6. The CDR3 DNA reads TGTGCCAGCAGCCAACAGGGGGTTGGTGAAAAACTGTTTTTT. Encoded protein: CASSQQGVGEKLFF. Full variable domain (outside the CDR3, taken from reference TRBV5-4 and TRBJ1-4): ETGVTQSPTHLIKTRGQQVTLRCSSQSGHNTVSWYQQALGQGPQFIFQYYREEENGRGNFPPRFSGLQFPNYSSELNVNALELDDSALYLCASSQQGVGEKLFFGSGTQLSVL.

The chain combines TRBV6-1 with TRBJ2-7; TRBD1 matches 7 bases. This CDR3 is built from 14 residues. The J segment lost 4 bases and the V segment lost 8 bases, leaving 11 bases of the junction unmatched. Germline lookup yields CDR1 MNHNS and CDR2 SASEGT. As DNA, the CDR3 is TGTGCCAGCGCGAAGGGGGCGCAGGGTTACGAGCAGTACTTC. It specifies CASAKGAQGYEQYF.

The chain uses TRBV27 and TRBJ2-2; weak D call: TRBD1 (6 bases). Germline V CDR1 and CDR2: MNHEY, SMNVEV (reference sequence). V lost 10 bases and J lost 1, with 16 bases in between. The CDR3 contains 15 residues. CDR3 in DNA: TGTGCCACCAGAGGGGGAGCCTTGAACACCGGGGAGCTGTTTTTT. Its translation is CATRGGALNTGELFF.

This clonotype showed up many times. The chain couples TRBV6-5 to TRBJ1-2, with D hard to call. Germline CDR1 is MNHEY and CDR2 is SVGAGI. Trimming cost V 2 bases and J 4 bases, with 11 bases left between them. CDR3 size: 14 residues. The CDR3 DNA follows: TGTGCCAGCAGTTACGATAGGGAAGCCTATGGCTACACCTTC. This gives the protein CASSYDREAYGYTF.